Presented here are 22 T cell receptor beta chains from one specimen sequenced in a study of T cell changes during pregnancy in multiple sclerosis. The method was immunoSEQ multiplex PCR; TCRdb's version includes in-frame clones alone and lacks a portion of them. The data show over 45,000 clones, approximately 92% seen once. This specimen was CD4+ T cells from peripheral blood mononuclear cells, taken in the second trimester of pregnancy. The receptor source for this set is a female donor in good health, enrolled as a control in a pregnancy study.

The chain links TRBV7-9 to TRBJ2-5, with D perhaps TRBD2 (5 bases). This CDR3 has 14 residues. The ends were cut back, 5 bases at V and 5 bases at J, with 15 bases in the middle. CDR1 is SEHNR, CDR2 FQNEAQ, per germline (reference sequence). The CDR3 sequence is CASSLMGVLETQYF. The CDR3 nucleotides read TGTGCCAGCAGCCTCATGGGAGTGCTGGAGACCCAGTACTTC. Full variable domain (missing parts from reference TRBV7-9 and TRBJ2-5): DTGVSQNPRHKITKRGQNVTFRCDPISEHNRLYWYRQTLGQGPEFLTYFQNEAQLEKSRLLSDRFSAERPKGSFSTLEIQRTEQGDSAMYLCASSLMGVLETQYFGPGTRLLVL.

V and J are TRBV29-1 and TRBJ2-2, with 10 bases aligning to TRBD1. Germline V lookup: CDR1 SQVTM, CDR2 ANQGSEA. The V and J ends lost 4 bases and 1 base, in that order; junction bases with no gene match: 0. This CDR3 has 14 residues. DNA for the CDR3: TGCAGCGTTGGGGACAGGGGGAACACCGGGGAGCTGTTTTTT. Residues: CSVGDRGNTGELFF.

The gene calls are TRBV5-1 and TRBJ1-4; 8 nucleotides match TRBD1. With 0 bases clipped from V and 13 bases from J, the junction kept 5 bases outside the gene matches. The CDR3 is 13 residues long. Germline assignment: CDR1 SGHRS and CDR2 YFSETQ. The CDR3 sequence is CASSLVGQAPLFF. The CDR3 DNA sequence: TGCGCCAGCAGCTTGGTGGGACAGGCCCCACTGTTTTTT.

The chain has TRBV19 and TRBJ1-2; D is unclear. This CDR3 has 13 residues. Germline V gene lookup returns CDR1 LNHDA and CDR2 SQIVND (reference sequence). The V gene lost 7 bases and the J gene lost 2 bases, with 11 bases spanning the gap. The CDR3 protein is CASTPAGNYGYTF. Written as DNA, the CDR3 is TGTGCCAGTACCCCGGCGGGGAACTATGGCTACACCTTC. The full variable domain, rest sourced from reference TRBV19 and TRBJ1-2, is DGGITQSPKYLFRKEGQNVTLSCEQNLNHDAMYWYRQDPGQGLRLIYYSQIVNDFQKGDIAEGYSVSREKKESFPLTVTSAQKNPTAFYLCASTPAGNYGYTFGSGTRLTVV.

The genes are TRBV5-4 and TRBJ2-2; 7 bases line up with TRBD1. The CDR3 totals 14 residues. CDR1 and CDR2 (germline): SGHNT, YYREEE (reference sequence). V gave up 0 bases and J gave up 4 bases; unmatched junction bases: 0. CDR3 nucleotide sequence: TGTGCCAGCAGCTTGGGACAGGGCACCGGGGAGCTGTTTTTT. Residues: CASSLGQGTGELFF.

J is TRBJ2-3 and V is TRBV11-2; D is unresolved. Trimming took 5 bases from V and 2 from J, leaving 11 bases between them. CDR1 and CDR2 from the germline V gene are SGHAT and FQNNGV. The CDR3 is 14 residues long. The CDR3: CASSLTEDTDTQYF. CDR3 DNA sequence: TGTGCCAGCAGCCTTACAGAAGACACAGATACGCAGTATTTT.

The chain uses TRBV11-2 and TRBJ1-2; maybe TRBD1 (5 bases). This CDR3 has 17 residues. V was clipped by 6 bases and J by 4 bases, with 24 bases between them. In germline, CDR1 is SGHAT, CDR2 FQNNGV. CDR3 loop: CASRGVGRRGAGYGYTF. The CDR3 DNA is TGTGCCAGCAGGGGGGTGGGCCGGAGGGGCGCTGGCTATGGCTACACCTTC.

This clone occurred a few times. V and J are TRBV30 and TRBJ1-1; no clear D. Germline V CDR1 and CDR2: GTSNPN, SVGIG (reference sequence). V lost 3 bases and J 2 bases, leaving 10 bases between the germline ends. The CDR3 extends over 13 amino acids. CDR3 DNA sequence: TGTGCCTGGAGGAGGCCAGAAAACACTGAAGCTTTCTTT. As protein: CAWRRPENTEAFF.

The chain carries TRBV7-9 and TRBJ2-1; D is uncertain. CDR1 is SEHNR and CDR2 is FQNEAQ in the germline V gene (reference sequence). The CDR3 is made up of 11 amino acids. V lost 3 bases, J lost 9 bases, and 6 bases lay in between. CDR3 sequence (DNA): TGTGCCAGCAGCTTGAGCATTGAGCAGTTCTTC. Translating it yields CASSLSIEQFF.

This clone has only one observation. The chain joins TRBV11-2 to TRBJ2-3; D gene ambiguous. The CDR3 is made up of 12 amino acids. Germline lookup yields CDR1 SGHAT and CDR2 FQNNGV. Trimming took 4 bases from V and 2 from J, leaving 4 bases between them. The DNA of the CDR3 is TGTGCCAGCAGCTCCAACACAGATACGCAGTATTTT. It encodes CASSSNTDTQYF.

The rearrangement links TRBV16 to TRBJ2-1; 7 bases match TRBD1. Germline trimming cut 0 bases from V and 16 bases from J; bases unmatched to any gene: 9. CDR1 is KGHSY, CDR2 FQNENV, per germline. The CDR3 is 13 residues long. CDR3 nucleotides: TGTGCCAGCAGCCAATCTCTGACAGGGCTACTTTTCTTC. It specifies CASSQSLTGLLFF.

This chain joins TRBV5-1 and TRBJ1-1; D gene uncertain. This CDR3 region has 13 residues. The V and J ends lost 3 bases and 1 base respectively, with 7 bases between them. The germline CDR1 and CDR2 sequences are SGHRS and YFSETQ. The CDR3 coding sequence is TGCGCCAGCAGCTCCAACAAGAACACTGAAGCTTTCTTT. As protein: CASSSNKNTEAFF.

V and J are TRBV27 and TRBJ2-3; a weak D match, TRBD1 (6 bases). V was cut by 7 bases and J by 4 bases, with 9 bases left in between. Germline V gives CDR1 MNHEY, CDR2 SMNVEV (reference sequence). The CDR3 spans 12 residues. The CDR3 region is CASKGDADTQYF. The CDR3 nucleotides are TGTGCCAGCAAGGGGGACGCAGATACGCAGTATTTT.

The chain is built from TRBV30 and TRBJ1-5; perhaps TRBD1 as D (5 bases). V was clipped by 0 bases and J by 11 bases, with 20 bases between them. CDR3 length: 15 residues. Germline V CDR1 and CDR2: GTSNPN, SVGIG (reference sequence). Here the CDR3 reads CAWSVPGWGGSAQHF. The CDR3 DNA reads as TGTGCCTGGAGTGTCCCGGGATGGGGGGGATCAGCCCAGCATTTT.

V is TRBV7-9 and J is TRBJ2-5; TRBD2 aligns across 8 bases. This CDR3 is 15 amino acids long. CDR1 SEHNR and CDR2 FQNEAQ come from the germline V gene (reference sequence). The J segment lost 2 bases and the V segment lost 1 base, leaving 3 bases of the junction unmatched. DNA for the CDR3: TGTGCCAGCAGCTTAGTCGCTAGCGGGCAAGAGACCCAGTACTTC. Residues: CASSLVASGQETQYF.

The chain joins TRBV25-1 to TRBJ2-7; 8 bases align to TRBD2. The CDR3 has 12 amino acids. Trimming took 4 bases from V and 9 from J; bases not matched to a gene: 5. Germline values: CDR1 MGHDK, CDR2 SYGVNS. The CDR3 sequence: CASSAAGTRQYF. The CDR3 region has the DNA TGTGCCAGCAGTGCCGCCGGGACTAGGCAGTACTTC.

This clone was recorded only once. In nucleotides, the CDR3 is TGTGCCAGCAGCCTGGGCGGGGGCCAAGAGACCCAGTACTTC. It encodes CASSLGGGQETQYF. The rearrangement uses TRBV7-9 and TRBJ2-5, with 7 bases identical to TRBD2. Per the germline V gene, CDR1 is SEHNR and CDR2 is FQNEAQ (reference sequence). The CDR3 extends over 14 amino acids. The V and J ends lost 5 bases and 1 base, in that order; junction bases with no gene match: 4.

This sequence joins TRBV30 and TRBJ1-2, with 10 bases identical to TRBD1. The J segment lost 7 bases and the V segment lost 5 bases, leaving 7 bases of the junction unmatched. This CDR3 has 13 residues. Germline V gene lookup returns CDR1 GTSNPN and CDR2 SVGIG (reference sequence). The CDR3 is CAWFRGQGPGYTF. CDR3 DNA: TGTGCCTGGTTTAGGGGACAGGGGCCTGGCTACACCTTC. Complete variable domain (other parts from reference TRBV30 and TRBJ1-2): SQTIHQWPATLVQPVGSPLSLECTVEGTSNPNLYWYRQAAGRGLQLLFYSVGIGQISSEVPQNLSASRPQDRQFILSSKKLLLSDSGFYLCAWFRGQGPGYTFGSGTRLTVV.

The genes are TRBV9 and TRBJ1-4; D possibly corresponds to TRBD1 (5 bases). The CDR3 spans 15 residues. Germline V gene lookup returns CDR1 SGDLS and CDR2 YYNGEE. V was trimmed by 0 bases and J by 7 bases, leaving 13 bases between them. CDR3: CASSVATGEVEKLFF. The CDR3 nucleotides read TGTGCCAGCAGCGTAGCTACGGGGGAAGTTGAAAAACTGTTTTTT.

The chain uses TRBV6-6 and TRBJ2-5, with D possibly TRBD1 on 7 matching bases. In germline, CDR1 is MNHNY, CDR2 SVGAGI (reference sequence). V shed 5 bases and J shed 5 bases, with 12 bases lying between them. The CDR3 length is 13 residues. CDR3 loop: CASSTTGRETQYF. CDR3 coding DNA: TGTGCCAGCAGTACGACAGGGAGGGAGACCCAGTACTTC.

The chain joins TRBV5-1 to TRBJ2-1; 11 bases agree with TRBD2. The CDR3 covers 15 residues. V was clipped by 3 bases and J by 11 bases; unmatched bases: 10. Germline values: CDR1 SGHRS, CDR2 YFSETQ. The CDR3 nucleotides read TGCGCCAGCAGCTCCATAGCGGGAGGGCAGGGAAAGCAGTTCTTC. Translating it yields CASSSIAGGQGKQFF.

The chain has TRBV6-1 and TRBJ1-1; D not resolved. Germline V gene data show CDR1 as MNHNS and CDR2 as SASEGT. There are 10 residues in the CDR3. In nucleotides, the CDR3 is TGTGCAGTAGGGAGTTTCGAAGCTTTCTTT. Residues: CAVGSFEAFF.